These 21 T cell receptor beta chains came from one sample sequenced in a study of T-cell reconstitution after alpha-beta-depleted transplantation in children. Unique molecular identifiers tagged the TCRbeta library. Via MiXCR, TCRdb re-called the PCR reads, giving one row per CDR3 protein. The table lists more than 85,000 distinct CDR3 sequences, under 7% of them singletons. The source was PBMCs, mostly from graft donor cells, collected 60 days after TCRalphabeta/CD19-depleted stem cell transplant. Receptor source: a female patient aged 2-10 years who had a stem cell transplant for Fanconi anemia, so the T cells may come from the graft donor.

This clonotype was seen many times. The chain is built from TRBV7-9 and TRBJ2-3, with a weak D call TRBD2 (5 bases). Trimming left V 3 bases short and J 4 bases short, with 11 bases between. The CDR3 is made up of 14 amino acids. Germline V CDR1 and CDR2: SEHNR, FQNEAQ (reference sequence). CDR3 in amino acids: CASSFGGSSDTQYF. The CDR3 DNA reads as TGTGCCAGCAGCTTCGGAGGAAGTTCAGATACGCAGTATTTT.

This clonotype was picked up many times. This chain connects TRBV5-1 to TRBJ2-7; 7 bases align to TRBD1. The CDR3 sequence is 14 residues long. After removal of 0 bases from V and 3 bases from J, the junction contained 3 bases not matched to a gene. Germline V CDR1 and CDR2: SGHRS, YFSETQ. The CDR3 reads CASSLAGQVYEQYF. DNA of the CDR3: TGCGCCAGCAGCTTGGCCGGACAGGTCTACGAGCAGTACTTC.

The chain links TRBV7-9 to TRBJ2-5; tentative D call: TRBD1 (6 bases). Germline lookup yields CDR1 SEHNR and CDR2 FQNEAQ (reference sequence). This CDR3 has 14 amino acids. V dropped 1 base and J dropped 5 bases, with 11 bases sitting between them. The CDR3 DNA reads TGTGCCAGCAGCTTAGTTCAGGGGACGGAGACCCAGTACTTC. Amino acid sequence: CASSLVQGTETQYF.

At least ten counts were recorded for this clonotype. CDR3 in amino acids: CASSPRSYEQYF. For the CDR3, the DNA is TGTGCCAGCTCACCCCGATCCTACGAGCAGTACTTC. The genes are TRBV18 and TRBJ2-7; D unresolved. Trimming took off 3 bases at V and 1 base at J, with 4 bases between the two ends. Germline CDR1 and CDR2: KGHSH and LQKENI. CDR3 length: 12 amino acids.

The J gene is TRBJ2-5, the V gene TRBV28; 14 nucleotides line up with TRBD2. With 4 bases clipped from V and 5 bases from J, the junction kept 0 bases outside the gene matches. Germline values: CDR1 MDHEN, CDR2 SYDVKM. The CDR3 runs to 14 residues. The CDR3 DNA reads TGTGCCAGCAGTTGGACTAGCGGGGGGGAGACCCAGTACTTC. Translated: CASSWTSGGETQYF.

The genes are TRBV7-3 and TRBJ2-5; the D call may be TRBD1 or TRBD2 (6 bases each). This CDR3 has 15 residues. Per the germline V gene, CDR1 is SGHTA and CDR2 is FQGTGA. V was shortened by 5 bases and J by 5 bases, with 18 bases between the two germline ends. As DNA, the CDR3 is TGTGCCAGCAGCCGAGCTACCGGGGGCTCCGAGACCCAGTACTTC. Translated, it gives CASSRATGGSETQYF.

In this sample, this clonotype turned up many times. The rearrangement uses TRBV6-5 and TRBJ2-2; 9 nucleotides align to TRBD2. There are 16 residues in the CDR3. With V trimmed by 3 bases and J by 2 bases, 4 bases remained unmatched. The germline V gene has CDR1 MNHEY and CDR2 SVGAGI. CDR3 residues: CASSYLLAGNTGELFF. DNA for the CDR3: TGTGCCAGCAGTTATTTGCTAGCGGGAAACACCGGGGAGCTGTTTTTT.

This clonotype was detected only a few times. The J gene is TRBJ1-1, the V gene TRBV18; 7 bases are shared with TRBD1. Germline V gene data show CDR1 as KGHSH and CDR2 as LQKENI. V shed 6 bases and J 10 bases; nucleotides not matched to a gene: 17. This CDR3 has 15 amino acids. Here the CDR3 reads CASSPGQAANIGAFF. The CDR3 bases are TGTGCCAGCTCCCCCGGACAGGCCGCAAATATAGGAGCTTTCTTT.

This chain links TRBV20-1 with TRBJ1-4; the match to TRBD1 covers 7 bases. J was trimmed by 8 bases and V by 6 bases; bases with no gene match: 12. The CDR3 consists of 14 residues. CDR1 is DFQATT, CDR2 SNEGSKA, per germline (reference sequence). The CDR3 spells CSAQGGDRAEKLFF. CDR3 DNA sequence: TGCAGTGCCCAGGGGGGAGACAGGGCCGAAAAACTGTTTTTT.

This clonotype was observed at least ten times. A junction boundary mismatches the germline segment, possibly from a read error. The rearrangement joins TRBV29-1 to TRBJ2-5; 8 bases match TRBD1. The CDR3 length is 12 residues. From germline, CDR1 is SQVTM and CDR2 ANQGSEA. The CDR3: CSVDRAIEAQCF. The CDR3, as DNA: TGCAGCGTGGACAGGGCGATAGAGGCCCAGTGCTTC.

The rearrangement joins TRBV5-4 to TRBJ2-7; TRBD1 matches at 9 bases. Germline V gene sequence: CDR1 SGHNT, CDR2 YYREEE (reference sequence). This CDR3 is 13 amino acids long. After removal of 6 bases from V and 3 bases from J, the junction contained 4 bases not matched to a gene. The DNA for the CDR3 is TGTGCCAGCACACTGGACAGGGGCTACGAGCAGTACTTC. Translation: CASTLDRGYEQYF.

The CDR3 here is CASSPHGRLAGGYTGELFF. DNA for the CDR3: TGTGCCAGCAGCCCTCACGGGCGACTAGCGGGGGGATACACCGGGGAGCTGTTTTTT. The chain links TRBV11-2 to TRBJ2-2; TRBD2 matches 13 bases. Germline loops: CDR1 SGHAT, CDR2 FQNNGV. CDR3 length equals 19 residues. Trimming removed 5 bases from V and 3 bases from J; junction bases left unmatched: 12.

This clonotype was detected many times. CDR3 nucleotide sequence: TGTGCCAGCAGCTTAGATCCGGGACAGGGATACGAGCAGTACTTC. It translates to CASSLDPGQGYEQYF. V gene TRBV11-2 combines with J gene TRBJ2-7; 9 bases are a match to TRBD1. This CDR3 contains 15 residues. In germline, CDR1 is SGHAT, CDR2 FQNNGV. V shed 0 bases, J shed 4 bases, and the junction held 4 bases outside the gene matches.

The rearrangement joins TRBV5-4 to TRBJ2-5, with D possibly matching TRBD2 (5 bases). Germline CDR1 reads SGHNT; CDR2 reads YYREEE (reference sequence). CDR3 length equals 13 residues. The V gene lost 1 base and the J gene lost 7 bases, with 11 bases spanning the gap. CDR3 in amino acids: CASSLYSEGTQYF. The CDR3 bases are TGTGCCAGCAGCTTGTATAGCGAGGGGACCCAGTACTTC.

V usage is TRBV27 and J usage is TRBJ2-2, with TRBD2 matching 9 bases. The germline V gene has CDR1 MNHEY and CDR2 SMNVEV (reference sequence). V gave up 8 bases and J gave up 1 base; unmatched junction bases: 5. The CDR3 consists of 15 residues. In nucleotides, the CDR3 is TGTGCCAGCCGTAGCGGGAGCCTGAACACCGGGGAGCTGTTTTTT. It is translated as CASRSGSLNTGELFF.

This clonotype was picked up many times. V gene TRBV28 combines with J gene TRBJ2-7, with 11 bases aligning to TRBD2. The CDR3 loop spans 17 amino acids. J gave up 3 bases and V 1 base, and 8 bases lay outside the gene matches. Germline V gives CDR1 MDHEN, CDR2 SYDVKM. CDR3 loop: CASSLLSGLAGYYEQYF. CDR3 DNA sequence: TGTGCCAGCAGTTTATTATCCGGACTAGCGGGCTACTACGAGCAGTACTTC.

The gene calls are TRBV12-5 and TRBJ1-3; possibly TRBD1 for D (5 bases). CDR1 and CDR2 from the germline V gene are LGHNT and FRNRAP. The CDR3 sequence is 15 residues long. Trimming shortened V by 0 bases and J by 5 bases, and 11 bases separated the two germline ends. The CDR3 DNA reads as TGTGCTAGTGGTTTGGTATCTCAGGGCCGAAACACCATATATTTT. As protein: CASGLVSQGRNTIYF.

This clonotype has just a few counts. The J gene is TRBJ1-5, the V gene TRBV28, with D hard to call. Per the germline V gene, CDR1 is MDHEN and CDR2 is SYDVKM. The CDR3 has 14 amino acids. V lost 3 bases to trimming and J lost 1 base, with 7 bases between them. CDR3 protein: CASSFPASNQPQHF. CDR3 bases: TGTGCCAGCAGTTTCCCCGCCAGCAATCAGCCCCAGCATTTT.

This clonotype has a handful of counts. V and J are TRBV12-3 or TRBV12-4 and TRBJ2-5, with TRBD1 matching over 7 bases. This CDR3 is built from 14 residues. The V gene end was trimmed by 6 bases and the J gene end by 1 base; junction bases not matched to a gene: 5. The CDR3 loop reads CASRGQPLQETQYF. The CDR3 DNA follows: TGTGCCAGCAGGGGACAGCCCCTCCAAGAGACCCAGTACTTC.

The sample holds many counts of this clonotype. The chain uses TRBV27 and TRBJ1-3; TRBD1 might be the D (6 bases). The CDR3 length is 14 residues. V was clipped by 5 bases and J by 3 bases, with 11 bases between them. CDR1 is MNHEY, CDR2 SMNVEV, per germline (reference sequence). The CDR3 sequence is CASSPRGFGNTIYF. The CDR3 nucleotides are TGTGCCAGCAGTCCTAGGGGGTTTGGAAACACCATATATTTT.

This clonotype was recorded many times. The DNA is left out, because the CDR3 cannot be placed on it with certainty; the CDR3 is given as TCRdb lists it. The rearrangement links TRBV12-3 or TRBV12-4 to TRBJ2-3; the table's TRBD1 call for D was not verified on the DNA. The CDR3 has 15 residues if both end residues are counted. CDR3: CASSSSGGRADTQYF.